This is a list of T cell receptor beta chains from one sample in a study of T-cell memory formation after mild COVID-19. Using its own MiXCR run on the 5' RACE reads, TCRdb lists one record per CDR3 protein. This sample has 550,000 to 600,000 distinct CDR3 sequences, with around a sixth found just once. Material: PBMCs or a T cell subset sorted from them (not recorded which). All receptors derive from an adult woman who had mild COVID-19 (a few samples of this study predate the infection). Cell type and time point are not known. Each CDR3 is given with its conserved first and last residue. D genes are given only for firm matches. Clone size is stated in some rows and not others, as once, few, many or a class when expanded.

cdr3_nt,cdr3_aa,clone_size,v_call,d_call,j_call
TGTGCCACCAGTGAGGCCGGGACTAGCGGGAGTCTGACAGATACGCAGTATTTT,CATSEAGTSGSLTDTQYF,many,TRBV24-1,TRBD2,TRBJ2-3
TGCGCCAGCAGCTTGCTGGCGGGAGAGCAAGAGACCCAGTACTTC,CASSLLAGEQETQYF,few,TRBV5-1,TRBD2,TRBJ2-5
TGTGCCAGCAGCGTAGGGGACGGGAAAAATGAAAAACTGTTTTTT,CASSVGDGKNEKLFF,.,TRBV9,.,TRBJ1-4
TGCAGTGCTACCTGGCGGCAGAGCCATTCCTACGAGCAGTACTTC,CSATWRQSHSYEQYF,.,TRBV20-1,.,TRBJ2-7
TGTGCCAGCAGCACTCGGGACATGGGGACCTCCGGGGAGCTGTTTTTT,CASSTRDMGTSGELFF,few,TRBV11-1,.,TRBJ2-2
TGCGCCAGCAGCTTGCGACAGGGGGAAGATACGCAGTATTTT,CASSLRQGEDTQYF,.,TRBV5-1,TRBD1,TRBJ2-3
TGTGCCAGCAGTTACCCTCTGTCTAGGCGGCTAGAGACCCAGTACTTC,CASSYPLSRRLETQYF,.,TRBV12-3/TRBV12-4,.,TRBJ2-5
TGTGCCAGCAGCTTAGACGTTGGCTACGAGCAGTACTTC,CASSLDVGYEQYF,few,TRBV7-3,.,TRBJ2-7
TGTGCCAGCAGCCCGAGAGCGGGAGTGGCCTACGAGCAGTACTTC,CASSPRAGVAYEQYF,.,TRBV9,TRBD2,TRBJ2-7
TGCAGTGCAACCCGACCGGGCGGTCCTAACTATGGCTACACCTTC,CSATRPGGPNYGYTF,few,TRBV20-1,.,TRBJ1-2
TGCGCCAGCAGCCCTCGACTAGCAGAGTTCGAGCAGTACTTC,CASSPRLAEFEQYF,.,TRBV4-3,TRBD2,TRBJ2-7
TGTGCCAGTAGTACACTATCCACAGATACGCAGTATTTT,CASSTLSTDTQYF,.,TRBV19,.,TRBJ2-3
TGTGCCAGCAGTTTATCCCCCAGGGGTGATGAAGCTTTCTTT,CASSLSPRGDEAFF,.,TRBV27,.,TRBJ1-1
TGCGCCAGCAGCAAGTCGGACAGTAGTTCACCCCTCCACTTT,CASSKSDSSSPLHF,many,TRBV5-1,.,TRBJ1-6
TGTGCCAGCAGTGAGAGGATGAGTTCACCCCTCCACTTT,CASSERMSSPLHF,few,TRBV2,.,TRBJ1-6
TGCAGTGCTAGAGGGGTGACAGATACGCAGTATTTT,CSARGVTDTQYF,few,TRBV20-1,.,TRBJ2-3
TGCGCCAGCAGCTTGGGGGGGGTCATGAACACTGAAGCTTTCTTT,CASSLGGVMNTEAFF,.,TRBV5-1,.,TRBJ1-1
TGTGCCAGCAGTATCGGGGGGCTGGACTCTGAAGCTTTCTTT,CASSIGGLDSEAFF,.,TRBV12-3/TRBV12-4,.,TRBJ1-1
TGTGCCAGCAGCCGAACAGACGGACTAGAGTACCAAGAGACCCAGTACTTC,CASSRTDGLEYQETQYF,many,TRBV7-9,TRBD2,TRBJ2-5
TGTGCCAGCAGCGGGGCTAGGCCCACAGATACGCAGTATTTT,CASSGARPTDTQYF,few,TRBV7-3,.,TRBJ2-3
TGTGCCAGCAGCTTGGCCTTTTACAGCCACCTCTCCTACGAGCAGTACTTC,CASSLAFYSHLSYEQYF,many,TRBV5-5,.,TRBJ2-7
TGTGCCAGCAGGGACAATTTCAATGAGCAGTTCTTC,CASRDNFNEQFF,few,TRBV5-6,.,TRBJ2-1
TGTGCCAGCAGTTACAAGAGACAAGGGGGCTCCCCCTACTACGAGCAGTACTTC,CASSYKRQGGSPYYEQYF,many,TRBV6-2/TRBV6-3,TRBD1,TRBJ2-7
TGTGCCAGCAGCTTAGTCGCCTTGTGGGGTGAGCAGTTCTTC,CASSLVALWGEQFF,few,TRBV7-8,.,TRBJ2-1
TGTGCCAGCAGTGATGAGTTGAACACTGAAGCTTTCTTT,CASSDELNTEAFF,few,TRBV6-4,.,TRBJ1-1
TGTGCCACCACCGGGACAGGGTTTGGTATAAGCAATCAGCCCCAGCATTTT,CATTGTGFGISNQPQHF,few,TRBV6-6,TRBD1,TRBJ1-5
TGTGCCAGCAGGGGCCCCGGGACAGGGAGCTCCTATAATTCACCCCTCCACTTT,CASRGPGTGSSYNSPLHF,.,TRBV6-6,TRBD1,TRBJ1-6
TGCAGTGTGGGACGGGGGGTTAAAGAGACCCAGTACTTC,CSVGRGVKETQYF,few,TRBV20-1,TRBD2,TRBJ2-5
TGTGCCAGCAGCTTTAGAGGACAGTCCACAGATACGCAGTATTTT,CASSFRGQSTDTQYF,few,TRBV11-2,.,TRBJ2-3
TGTGCCACCAGTGATTCCAACCAAGAGACCCAGTACTTC,CATSDSNQETQYF,many,TRBV24-1,.,TRBJ2-5
TGCAGTGGTCGGGACACCCCCTGGGAGCAGTACTTC,CSGRDTPWEQYF,.,TRBV20-1,.,TRBJ2-7
TGTGCCACCAGTGATCCCGGGGAGGAACATAGCAATCAGCCCCAGCATTTT,CATSDPGEEHSNQPQHF,.,TRBV24-1,.,TRBJ1-5
TGTGCCAGCAGTTACACCGCCTCGGGGGGCACAGATACGCAGTATTTT,CASSYTASGGTDTQYF,once,TRBV6-5,.,TRBJ2-3
TGTGCCAGCACCCCGGGTTGGGACAGGCGGGTGGGTGAAGCTTTCTTT,CASTPGWDRRVGEAFF,few,TRBV7-8,TRBD1,TRBJ1-1
TGTGCCAGCAGTTACGGTCCCGTCAACTATGGCTACACCTTC,CASSYGPVNYGYTF,few,TRBV6-5,.,TRBJ1-2
TGTGCCAGCTCACCCGCTACAGGGGGCTACAATGAGCAGTTCTTC,CASSPATGGYNEQFF,.,TRBV18,TRBD1,TRBJ2-1
TGTGCCAGCAGCGAGGCCCGGGGGGCGGCCACTGAAGCTTTCTTT,CASSEARGAATEAFF,.,TRBV9,.,TRBJ1-1
TGTGCCAGCAGTTTTAGGGACAGGGGGAGCCCCACTGAAGCTTTCTTT,CASSFRDRGSPTEAFF,few,TRBV12-3/TRBV12-4,TRBD1,TRBJ1-1
TGTGCCAGCAGCCAACTGTACCAAGAGACCCAGTACTTC,CASSQLYQETQYF,few,TRBV3-1,.,TRBJ2-5
TGCGCCAGCACCCCGACAGGGGCTAGCACAGATACGCAGTATTTT,CASTPTGASTDTQYF,few,TRBV5-1,TRBD1,TRBJ2-3
TGTGCTAGTGGACAGGTCGTGGCTGAGCAGTTCTTC,CASGQVVAEQFF,.,TRBV12-5,.,TRBJ2-1
TGCAGTGCCCCAATAAAGGACAGCTTCTACAATGAGCAGTTCTTC,CSAPIKDSFYNEQFF,.,TRBV20-1,.,TRBJ2-1
TGTGCCAGCAGTGACCGCGCGGCAGGGGGCTCCAGCTCCTACAATGAGCAGTTCTTC,CASSDRAAGGSSSYNEQFF,few,TRBV25-1,TRBD1,TRBJ2-1
TGTGCCAGCAGTGAGGCAGATACGCAGTATTTT,CASSEADTQYF,many,TRBV2,.,TRBJ2-3
TGTGCCAGCAGCTTAATAACCAGGGGCCTTGGAAACACCATATATTTT,CASSLITRGLGNTIYF,few,TRBV7-2,.,TRBJ1-3
TGTGCCAGCAGCGGTAGCGGGAGTGTGAACACCGGGGAGCTGTTTTTT,CASSGSGSVNTGELFF,few,TRBV9,TRBD2,TRBJ2-2
TGTGCCAGCAGTGAAGCGGGGGGTCACACCGGGGAGCTGTTTTTT,CASSEAGGHTGELFF,many,TRBV2,.,TRBJ2-2
TGTGCCAGCAGCCCGGGGGGCAGGTCGCAAGAGACCCAGTACTTC,CASSPGGRSQETQYF,.,TRBV7-7,.,TRBJ2-5
TGCAGCGTTGTGCCTACTCCCGGCAGAACGAACACTGAAGCTTTCTTT,CSVVPTPGRTNTEAFF,.,TRBV29-1,.,TRBJ1-1
TGTGCCAGCAGCGGGAATTATGAGCAGTTCTTC,CASSGNYEQFF,.,TRBV12-3/TRBV12-4,.,TRBJ2-1
TGTGCCAGCAGTGAAGGGGGCTGGGGCTACACCTTC,CASSEGGWGYTF,few,TRBV6-1,.,TRBJ1-2
TGTGCCAGCAGCCGGGGGGCGGAGCAGTACTTC,CASSRGAEQYF,.,TRBV25-1,.,TRBJ2-7
TGTGCCAGCAGCTTCCCCCAGGGGGGCGCGAACACCGGGGAGCTGTTTTTT,CASSFPQGGANTGELFF,few,TRBV7-9,.,TRBJ2-2
TGTGCCAGCTCACAGGACAGGGACCGCGAGCAGTACTTC,CASSQDRDREQYF,.,TRBV18,TRBD1,TRBJ2-7